This entry is about one T cell receptor (beta chain). RNA amounts of 0.5 to 1 ug underwent reverse transcription with random hexamers. TCRdb analysed the immunoSEQ multiplex PCR reads with MiXCR anew, one entry per CDR3 protein. Of around 200,000 distinct CDR3 sequences in the sample, around 95% were seen once. Sequencing of TCR beta drew on CD8+ and CD4+ T cells from blood. Germline V gives CDR1 SQVTM, CDR2 ANQGSEA. V gave up 2 bases and J gave up 2 bases, with 12 bases separating them. CDR3 size: 14 residues. This sample is part of a study of CD8 T cells in Susac syndrome. Whole-study context: Patients with Susac syndrome, at blood draw, were therapy-naive, on corticosteroids, or on intravenous immunoglobulin alone.

The sample taken for sequencing was CD4+ T cells from PBMCs. The V and J genes are TRBV29-1 and TRBJ1-1, with D possibly being TRBD1 (5 bases). The clonotype was recovered from a human donor with Susac syndrome. The chain's CDR3 is CSVENRGHNTEAFF. The CDR3 coding sequence is TGCAGCGTTGAAAATAGAGGACACAACACTGAAGCTTTCTTT.